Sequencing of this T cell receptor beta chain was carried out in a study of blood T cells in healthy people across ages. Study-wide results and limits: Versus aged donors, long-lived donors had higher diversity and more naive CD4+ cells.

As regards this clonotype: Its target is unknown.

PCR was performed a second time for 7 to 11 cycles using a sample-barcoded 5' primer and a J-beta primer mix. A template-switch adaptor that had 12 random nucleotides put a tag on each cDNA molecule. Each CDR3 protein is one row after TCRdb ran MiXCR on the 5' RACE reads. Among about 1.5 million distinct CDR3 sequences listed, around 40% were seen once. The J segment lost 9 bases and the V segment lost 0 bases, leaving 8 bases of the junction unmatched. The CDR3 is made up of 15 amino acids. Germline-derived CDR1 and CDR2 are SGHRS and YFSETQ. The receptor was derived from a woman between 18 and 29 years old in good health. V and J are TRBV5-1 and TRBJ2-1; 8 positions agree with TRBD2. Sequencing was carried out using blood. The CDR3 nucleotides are TGCGCCAGCAGCTTGGGAACGGGAGGGCCGACTGAGCAGTTCTTC. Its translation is CASSLGTGGPTEQFF.